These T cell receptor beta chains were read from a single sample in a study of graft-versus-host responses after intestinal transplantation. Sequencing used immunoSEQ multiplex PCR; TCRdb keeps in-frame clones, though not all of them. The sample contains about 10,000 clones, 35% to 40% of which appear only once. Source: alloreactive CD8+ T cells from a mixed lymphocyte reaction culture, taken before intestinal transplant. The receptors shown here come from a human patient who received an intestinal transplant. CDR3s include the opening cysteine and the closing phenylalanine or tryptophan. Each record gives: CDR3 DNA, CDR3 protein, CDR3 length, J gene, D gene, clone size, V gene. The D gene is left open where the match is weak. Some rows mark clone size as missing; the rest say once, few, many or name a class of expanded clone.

CDR3nt: TGCAGCGTTGCCCGGGTAACCTTACCACCCTCCTACAATGAGCAGTTCTTC; CDR3aa: CSVARVTLPPSYNEQFF; len: 17; j_gene: TRBJ2-1; d_gene: NA; abundance: NA; v_gene: TRBV29-1
CDR3nt: TGTGCCAGCAGCTACGGAGCGTGGGATACGCAGTATTTT; CDR3aa: CASSYGAWDTQYF; len: 13; j_gene: TRBJ2-3; d_gene: NA; abundance: NA; v_gene: TRBV11-2
CDR3nt: TGTGCCAGCAGCTTCGGACTAGCGGAAGAGACCCAGTACTTC; CDR3aa: CASSFGLAEETQYF; len: 14; j_gene: TRBJ2-5; d_gene: TRBD2; abundance: NA; v_gene: TRBV5-4
CDR3nt: TGTGCCAGCAGTTACTGGGGACAGGGGAACACTGAAGCTTTCTTT; CDR3aa: CASSYWGQGNTEAFF; len: 15; j_gene: TRBJ1-1; d_gene: TRBD1; abundance: few; v_gene: TRBV6-6
CDR3nt: TGTGCCAGCAGCCCTAGCGGGAGATACACCGGGGAGCTGTTTTTT; CDR3aa: CASSPSGRYTGELFF; len: 15; j_gene: TRBJ2-2; d_gene: TRBD2; abundance: NA; v_gene: TRBV9
CDR3nt: TGTGCCAGCACCCTAGCGTCCTACAATGAGCAGTTCTTC; CDR3aa: CASTLASYNEQFF; len: 13; j_gene: TRBJ2-1; d_gene: NA; abundance: few; v_gene: TRBV6-5
CDR3nt: TGTGCCAGCAGTTCGATACGGCTAGCGGGAAACCCATACGAGCAGTACTTC; CDR3aa: CASSSIRLAGNPYEQYF; len: 17; j_gene: TRBJ2-7; d_gene: TRBD2; abundance: NA; v_gene: TRBV28
CDR3nt: TGTGCCAGCAGCTTGGACAGGCCCCCCCTGGGCACTGAAGCTTTCTTT; CDR3aa: CASSLDRPPLGTEAFF; len: 16; j_gene: TRBJ1-1; d_gene: TRBD1; abundance: NA; v_gene: TRBV7-6
CDR3nt: TGTGCCAGCAGCTTGGGTGGACAGGGGATATACGAGCAGTACTTC; CDR3aa: CASSLGGQGIYEQYF; len: 15; j_gene: TRBJ2-7; d_gene: TRBD1; abundance: few; v_gene: TRBV13
CDR3nt: TGTGCCAGCACCCGGCTAGCGGGAGAAATCCCCGGGGAGCTGTTTTTT; CDR3aa: CASTRLAGEIPGELFF; len: 16; j_gene: TRBJ2-2; d_gene: TRBD2; abundance: NA; v_gene: TRBV9
CDR3nt: TGCGCCAGCAGCCAACTGGCTCCTGGGACTAGCGGGGGGGGAGATCCAGATACGCAGTATTTT; CDR3aa: CASSQLAPGTSGGGDPDTQYF; len: 21; j_gene: TRBJ2-3; d_gene: TRBD2; abundance: NA; v_gene: TRBV4-1
CDR3nt: TGCGCCAGCAGCCCTCATCCCCTGAGCTCCTACGAGCAGTACTTC; CDR3aa: CASSPHPLSSYEQYF; len: 15; j_gene: TRBJ2-7; d_gene: NA; abundance: few; v_gene: TRBV4-1
CDR3nt: TGTGCCAGCAGCGCAGACCTTCTGAGGAGCACTGAAGCTTTCTTT; CDR3aa: CASSADLLRSTEAFF; len: 15; j_gene: TRBJ1-1; d_gene: NA; abundance: few; v_gene: TRBV6-5
CDR3nt: TGTGCCAGCAGTTCGAGACAGGTGCGGAACACTGAAGCTTTCTTT; CDR3aa: CASSSRQVRNTEAFF; len: 15; j_gene: TRBJ1-1; d_gene: NA; abundance: NA; v_gene: TRBV28
CDR3nt: TGTGCCAGCAGCACCCAGACAGTTAACTATGGCTACACCTTC; CDR3aa: CASSTQTVNYGYTF; len: 14; j_gene: TRBJ1-2; d_gene: NA; abundance: medium-sized; v_gene: TRBV7-6
CDR3nt: TGCGCCAGCAGCCAAGATCGTACAGGGGGCGGCTATGGCTACACCTTC; CDR3aa: CASSQDRTGGGYGYTF; len: 16; j_gene: TRBJ1-2; d_gene: TRBD1; abundance: NA; v_gene: TRBV4-1
CDR3nt: TGTGCCAGCAGCTTTGGGACTAGTCATAACCGGCAGTTCTTC; CDR3aa: CASSFGTSHNRQFF; len: 14; j_gene: TRBJ2-1; d_gene: TRBD2; abundance: medium-sized; v_gene: TRBV5-6
CDR3nt: TGTGCCTGGAGCAGACAGGGGGCCAGTAGGCAGCCCCAGCATTTT; CDR3aa: CAWSRQGASRQPQHF; len: 15; j_gene: TRBJ1-5; d_gene: TRBD1; abundance: few; v_gene: TRBV30
CDR3nt: TGTGCCAGCAGCAAAGTTCCACGGCCCTCTCTAGCGGGAGTAGGCTACGAGCAGTACTTC; CDR3aa: CASSKVPRPSLAGVGYEQYF; len: 20; j_gene: TRBJ2-7; d_gene: NA; abundance: few; v_gene: TRBV21-1
CDR3nt: TGTGCCAGCAGTTTCGAAACAGTTTCCACAGATACGCAGTATTTT; CDR3aa: CASSFETVSTDTQYF; len: 15; j_gene: TRBJ2-3; d_gene: NA; abundance: NA; v_gene: TRBV28
CDR3nt: TGTGCCAGCAGTCCGACAGGATACGAGCAGTACTTC; CDR3aa: CASSPTGYEQYF; len: 12; j_gene: TRBJ2-7; d_gene: NA; abundance: few; v_gene: TRBV6-1